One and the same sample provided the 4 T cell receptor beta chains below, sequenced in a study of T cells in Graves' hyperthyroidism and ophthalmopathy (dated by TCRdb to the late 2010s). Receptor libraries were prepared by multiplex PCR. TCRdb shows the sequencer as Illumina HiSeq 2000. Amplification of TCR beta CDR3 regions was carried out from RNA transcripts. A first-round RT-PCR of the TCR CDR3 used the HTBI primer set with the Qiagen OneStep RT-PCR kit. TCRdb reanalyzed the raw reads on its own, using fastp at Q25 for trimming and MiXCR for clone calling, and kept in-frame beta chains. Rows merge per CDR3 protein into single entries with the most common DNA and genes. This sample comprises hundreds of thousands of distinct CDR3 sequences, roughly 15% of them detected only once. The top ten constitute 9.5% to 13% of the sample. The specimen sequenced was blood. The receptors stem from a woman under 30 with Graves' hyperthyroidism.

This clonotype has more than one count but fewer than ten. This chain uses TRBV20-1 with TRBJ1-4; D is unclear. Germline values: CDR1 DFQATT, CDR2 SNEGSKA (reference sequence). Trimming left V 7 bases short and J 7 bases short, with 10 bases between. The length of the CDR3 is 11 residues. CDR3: CSVEDGEKLFF. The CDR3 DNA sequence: TGCAGTGTTGAGGACGGTGAAAAACTGTTTTTT.

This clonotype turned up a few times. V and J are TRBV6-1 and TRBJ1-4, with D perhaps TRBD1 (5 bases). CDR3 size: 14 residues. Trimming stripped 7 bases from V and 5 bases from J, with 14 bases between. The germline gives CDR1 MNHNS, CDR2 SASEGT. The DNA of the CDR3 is TGTGCCAGCACCCGGGGGGATGAGAATGAAAAACTGTTTTTT. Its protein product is CASTRGDENEKLFF.

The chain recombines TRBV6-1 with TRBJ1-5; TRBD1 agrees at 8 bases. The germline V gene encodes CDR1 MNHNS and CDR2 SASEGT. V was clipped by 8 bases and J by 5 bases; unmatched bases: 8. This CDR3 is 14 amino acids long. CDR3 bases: TGTGCCAGCCGGGAAGGGACAGGCTATCAGCCCCAGCATTTT. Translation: CASREGTGYQPQHF.

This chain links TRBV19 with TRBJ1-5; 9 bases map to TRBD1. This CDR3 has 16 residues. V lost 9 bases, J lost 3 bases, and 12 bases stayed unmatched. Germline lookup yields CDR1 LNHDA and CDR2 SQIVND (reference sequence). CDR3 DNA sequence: TGTGCCAGCCGGATGCCGGGACAGGGTTTCAATCAGCCCCAGCATTTT. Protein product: CASRMPGQGFNQPQHF.